A single sample is the source of the 27 T cell receptor beta chains below, sequenced in a study of blood T cell repertoires in COVID-19. Measured with immunoSEQ multiplex PCR; TCRdb has only the in-frame clones, and not every one. Altogether a few hundred thousand clones are present, more than 85% being singletons, with the ten largest covering less than 20%. The sequenced sample was PBMCs or T cells enriched from blood (not recorded which). The receptors were gathered from a woman aged 25 to 45 who had recovered from COVID-19.

The V gene is TRBV5-5, the J gene TRBJ1-2; D is unclear. Between the trimmed V and J ends, which lost 2 bases and 7 bases, there was a span of 24 bases. This CDR3 contains 17 residues. CDR1 is SGHKS, CDR2 YYEKEE, per germline (reference sequence). The CDR3 is CASSFHREVRDSPGYTF. DNA for the CDR3: TGTGCCAGCAGCTTTCATCGGGAGGTACGCGACTCCCCTGGCTACACCTTC.

A single count supports this clone. The V call is TRBV27, the J call TRBJ2-7; 7 bases map to TRBD1. The trim removed 4 bases at V and 5 bases at J, leaving 8 bases unmatched. This CDR3 region has 14 residues. The germline V gene encodes CDR1 MNHEY and CDR2 SMNVEV (reference sequence). CDR3 in DNA: TGTGCCAGCAGTTCAGACGACAGGGCCCACGAGCAGTACTTC. Protein sequence: CASSSDDRAHEQYF.

The CDR3 here is CATSSPPPGNTQYF. CDR3 DNA sequence: TGTGCCACCAGCAGTCCCCCCCCGGGAAATACGCAGTATTTT. The V gene is TRBV15, the J gene TRBJ2-3; possibly TRBD2 for D (5 bases). CDR1 LNHNV and CDR2 YYDKDF come from the germline V gene (reference sequence). The CDR3 covers 14 residues. V lost 3 bases and J 7 bases, leaving 14 bases between the germline ends.

The gene calls are TRBV12-5 and TRBJ2-3, with TRBD2 matching over 8 bases. Germline V gene sequence: CDR1 LGHNT, CDR2 FRNRAP. V trimming: 1 base; J trimming: 0 bases; junction bases outside the gene matches: 3. The CDR3 spans 16 residues. CDR3: CASGLATSGSTDTQYF. DNA of the CDR3: TGTGCTAGTGGTTTGGCCACTAGCGGAAGCACAGATACGCAGTATTTT. The full variable domain, completed using reference TRBV12-5 and TRBJ2-3, is DARVTQTPRHKVTEMGQEVTMRCQPILGHNTVFWYRQTMMQGLELLAYFRNRAPLDDSGMPKDRFSAEMPDATLATLKIQPSEPRDSAVYFCASGLATSGSTDTQYFGPGTRLTVL.

This clone has only one observation. The chain joins TRBV6-2 or TRBV6-3 to TRBJ2-7; D perhaps matches TRBD2 (6 bases). V was cut by 0 bases and J by 5 bases, with 8 bases left in between. This CDR3 is built from 13 residues. Germline V gene sequence: CDR1 MNHEY, CDR2 SVGEGT. The CDR3 reads CASSYSSGHEQYF. The CDR3 DNA reads as TGTGCCAGCAGTTACTCTAGCGGTCACGAGCAGTACTTC.

The J gene is TRBJ2-3, the V gene TRBV7-3; no reliable D call. The V end was cut by 4 bases, the J end by 2 bases, with 7 bases between. The CDR3 is 13 amino acids. CDR1 and CDR2 (germline): SGHTA, FQGTGA. The CDR3 is CASSSTNTDTQYF. The CDR3, as DNA: TGTGCCAGCAGCTCCACAAACACAGATACGCAGTATTTT.

The DNA for the CDR3 is TGTGCCAGCAGCTGGACCCAGGGATCCAAAAACATTCAGTACTTC. Protein sequence: CASSWTQGSKNIQYF. This chain connects TRBV5-8 to TRBJ2-4, with D possibly being TRBD1 (5 bases). CDR1 is SGHTS and CDR2 is YDEGEE in the germline V gene. Trimming took 3 bases from V and 2 from J, leaving 12 bases between them. This CDR3 comprises 15 residues.

The chain uses TRBV3-1 (or the pseudogene TRBV3-2) and TRBJ2-7; a possible D gene is TRBD1 (6 bases). V lost 0 bases and J 0 bases, leaving 12 bases between the germline ends. CDR1 and CDR2 from the germline V gene are LGHDT and YNNKEL (reference sequence). The CDR3 is 16 amino acids. This chain's CDR3 is CASSQELTGSSYEQYF. The DNA for the CDR3 is TGTGCCAGCAGCCAAGAACTGACAGGAAGCTCCTACGAGCAGTACTTC.

The rearrangement links TRBV6-5 to TRBJ2-7, with D possibly being TRBD2 (6 bases). CDR3 size: 13 residues. Germline lookup yields CDR1 MNHEY and CDR2 SVGAGI. The ends were cut back, 6 bases at V and 2 bases at J, with 11 bases in the middle. CDR3 DNA: TGTGCCAGCAGCGGGAGTGCAGCCTACGAGCAGTACTTC. Translation gives CASSGSAAYEQYF.

The chain has TRBV7-9 and TRBJ1-4, with a possible D match to TRBD1 (5 bases). V was clipped by 1 base and J by 4 bases, with 10 bases between them. Germline V CDR1 and CDR2: SEHNR, FQNEAQ (reference sequence). This CDR3 is 15 amino acids long. CDR3 amino acids: CASSLGQSGNEKLFF. The CDR3 DNA is TGTGCCAGCAGCTTAGGACAGTCGGGTAATGAAAAACTGTTTTTT.

This clone was counted only a few times. J is TRBJ2-1 and V is TRBV18; the match to TRBD2 covers 8 bases. Trimming took 5 bases from V and 4 from J; bases not matched to a gene: 7. Germline assignment: CDR1 KGHSH and CDR2 LQKENI. There are 15 residues in the CDR3. The CDR3, as DNA: TGTGCCAGCTCAGAGCAACGGGGGGGGTACAATGAGCAGTTCTTC. Translating it yields CASSEQRGGYNEQFF. The full variable domain, with the rest looked up from reference TRBV18 and TRBJ2-1, is NAGVMQNPRHLVRRRGQEARLRCSPMKGHSHVYWYRQLPEEGLKFMVYLQKENIIDESGMPKERFSAEFPKEGPSILRIQQVVRGDSAAYFCASSEQRGGYNEQFFGPGTRLTVL.

This chain connects TRBV19 to TRBJ1-5; D is unclear. Germline-derived CDR1 and CDR2 are LNHDA and SQIVND (reference sequence). This CDR3 has 14 residues. The V end lost 4 bases, the J end lost 0 bases, and 7 bases lay between the germline ends. CDR3: CASSRGFSNQPQHF. The CDR3 DNA is TGTGCCAGTAGTAGAGGGTTTAGCAATCAGCCCCAGCATTTT. Full variable domain (remainder filled in from reference TRBV19 and TRBJ1-5): DGGITQSPKYLFRKEGQNVTLSCEQNLNHDAMYWYRQDPGQGLRLIYYSQIVNDFQKGDIAEGYSVSREKKESFPLTVTSAQKNPTAFYLCASSRGFSNQPQHFGDGTRLSIL.

In nucleotides, the CDR3 is TGTGCCAGCAGCTTGGTAGCGTATCCCTACGAGCAGTACTTC. Encoded protein: CASSLVAYPYEQYF. J is TRBJ2-7 and V is TRBV7-9; maybe TRBD2 (5 bases). Germline CDR1 is SEHNR and CDR2 is FQNEAQ (reference sequence). The CDR3 runs to 14 residues. Trimming removed 3 bases from V and 2 bases from J, with 11 bases in between.

J is TRBJ1-3 and V is TRBV28; no clear D. Germline loops: CDR1 MDHEN, CDR2 SYDVKM. The CDR3 consists of 19 residues. The V end was cut by 1 base, the J end by 0 bases, with 19 bases between. Here the CDR3 reads CASSLFFSGLGSSGNTIYF. DNA of the CDR3: TGTGCCAGCAGTTTATTCTTTTCGGGGTTAGGGAGCTCTGGAAACACCATATATTTT.

The chain uses TRBV7-9 and TRBJ1-1; D possibly corresponds to TRBD1 (6 bases). The CDR3 spans 14 residues. Trimming pared 10 bases from V and 2 bases from J, leaving 17 bases between. Germline CDR1 SEHNR, CDR2 FQNEAQ (reference sequence). The CDR3 nucleotides read TGTGCCACCACAAAGGACAGCTCCAACACTGAAGCTTTCTTT. Protein: CATTKDSSNTEAFF.

This chain uses TRBV7-2 with TRBJ1-6, with unresolved D. Trimming left V 6 bases short and J 8 bases short, with 11 bases between. CDR3 length: 13 amino acids. Germline V gives CDR1 SGHTA, CDR2 FQGNSA. The CDR3 DNA is TGTGCCAGCAGTTACCAGGCAGATTCACCCCTCCACTTT. Protein: CASSYQADSPLHF. Combining the CDR3 with reference TRBV7-2 and TRBJ1-6 gives the whole variable domain GAGVSQSPSNKVTEKGKDVELRCDPISGHTALYWYRQSLGQGLEFLIYFQGNSAPDKSGLPSDRFSAERTGGSVSTLTIQRTQQEDSAVYLCASSYQADSPLHFGNGTRLTVT.

The rearrangement uses TRBV7-3 and TRBJ2-1; 9 bases match TRBD2. CDR3 length: 15 residues. V lost 5 bases to trimming and J lost 6 bases; unmatched junction nucleotides: 8. Germline CDR1 SGHTA, CDR2 FQGTGA. CDR3 coding DNA: TGTGCCAGCAGCCCGTTAGCGGGGGACCTCAATGAGCAGTTCTTC. Its translation: CASSPLAGDLNEQFF.

The chain combines TRBV6-5 with TRBJ2-5; 9 bases agree with TRBD2. Losses at the gene ends were 2 bases for V and 2 bases for J; bases not matched to a gene: 6. The germline gives CDR1 MNHEY, CDR2 SVGAGI. The CDR3 consists of 16 residues. CDR3 amino acids: CASSYSALAGQETQYF. The DNA of the CDR3 is TGTGCCAGCAGTTACAGCGCCCTAGCGGGGCAAGAGACCCAGTACTTC.

This rearrangement joins TRBV7-8 to TRBJ2-3; 9 bases agree with TRBD2. Germline CDR1 reads SGHVS; CDR2 reads FQNEAQ. This CDR3 spans 17 amino acids. Trimming at V came to 4 bases and at J to 1 base, leaving 9 bases not matched to a gene. This CDR3 is CASSWVAGARRTDTQYF. CDR3 bases: TGTGCCAGCAGCTGGGTAGCGGGGGCACGCCGCACAGATACGCAGTATTTT.

The CDR3 region is CASSPRDRGPWETQYF. The CDR3, as DNA: TGTGCCAGCAGTCCCAGGGACAGGGGGCCGTGGGAGACCCAGTACTTC. This chain links TRBV28 with TRBJ2-5; 12 nucleotides match TRBD1. The CDR3 runs to 16 residues. Germline V gives CDR1 MDHEN, CDR2 SYDVKM. V lost 5 bases to trimming and J lost 5 bases; unmatched junction nucleotides: 9.

This chain joins TRBV7-2 and TRBJ2-7; D gene ambiguous. V lost 4 bases, J lost 5 bases, and 6 bases lay in between. This CDR3 region has 11 residues. Germline V CDR1 and CDR2: SGHTA, FQGNSA. The DNA of the CDR3 is TGTGCCAGCAGCTCCCGGGACGAGCAGTACTTC. It is translated as CASSSRDEQYF.

The chain has TRBV6-4 and TRBJ2-1; 10 positions agree with TRBD1. Trimming removed 3 bases from V and 7 bases from J; junction bases left unmatched: 6. CDR1 is MRHNA, CDR2 SNTAGT, per germline. There are 15 residues in the CDR3. CDR3 residues: CASSEPGQGKNEQFF. The CDR3 DNA sequence: TGTGCCAGCAGTGAACCGGGACAGGGGAAAAATGAGCAGTTCTTC.

The chain joins TRBV7-2 to TRBJ2-1; the D gene is possibly TRBD2 (6 bases). CDR3 length equals 13 residues. Germline CDR1 and CDR2: SGHTA and FQGNSA. Trimming shortened V by 0 bases and J by 7 bases, and 7 bases separated the two germline ends. The CDR3 nucleotides are TGTGCCAGCAGCTTAGCCCGGGGGAATGAGCAGTTCTTC. This gives the protein CASSLARGNEQFF.

The genes are TRBV28 and TRBJ2-7; maybe TRBD1 (5 bases). Trimming stripped 7 bases from V and 2 bases from J, with 18 bases between. Germline values: CDR1 MDHEN, CDR2 SYDVKM. The CDR3 length is 15 residues. The CDR3 nucleotides are TGTGCCAGCACCGAACCACGACAGAGAGCCTACGAGCAGTACTTC. Its protein is CASTEPRQRAYEQYF.

The CDR3 DNA follows: TGTGCCATCAGACAGGGAGGGACCAACACCGGGGAGCTGTTTTTT. As protein: CAIRQGGTNTGELFF. The genes are TRBV10-3 and TRBJ2-2; the D gene is possibly TRBD2 (7 bases). In germline, CDR1 is ENHRY, CDR2 SYGVKD. Trimming removed 6 bases at V and 2 bases at J, with 13 bases between. This CDR3 has 15 residues.

The CDR3 nucleotides are TGTGCCAGCAGTTATCGGGGGAAGTCACACTCCTACGAGCAGTACTTC. Translated: CASSYRGKSHSYEQYF. The chain joins TRBV6-2 or TRBV6-3 to TRBJ2-7; tentative D call: TRBD2 (6 bases). This CDR3 contains 16 residues. Germline CDR1 reads MNHEY; CDR2 reads SVGEGT. Trimming removed 3 bases at V and 0 bases at J, with 15 bases between.

DNA for the CDR3: TGTGCCAGCAGCTTTGCGACGACGGGTGGCTACACCTTC. Translation: CASSFATTGGYTF. The chain combines TRBV5-5 with TRBJ1-2; D gene ambiguous. Per germline, CDR1 SGHKS and CDR2 YYEKEE (reference sequence). CDR3 length: 13 amino acids. The ends were cut back, 2 bases at V and 7 bases at J, with 12 bases in the middle.